This is a list of T cell receptor beta chains from one sample in a study of cytomegalovirus exposure and HLA in healthy donors. The assay was immunoSEQ multiplex PCR, and TCRdb's table has in-frame clones only and misses some. The top ten clones hold approximately 2% of a sample with more than 200,000 clones, 60% to 80% of them seen once. Sequencing used PBMCs. The source of these receptors is a male donor in good health and CMV-seronegative. The CDR3 runs from the conserved cysteine through the conserved F or W. Only part of the rows carry a size: once, few, many, or a class if the clone is expanded.

-	TRBV28	CASSLSPGTGVDAFF
once	TRBV2	CASSEALGLAENEQFF
-	TRBV2	CASSGGQGTQSSYNEQFF
-	TRBV2	CASSELGDTEAFF
few	TRBV10-3	CAISDRTGKDGYTF
-	TRBV10-3	CAISDRTRGREDEQFF
few	TRBV6-5	CASRRQESYEQYF
-	TRBV29-1	CSVGNRGEPRPYEQYF
-	TRBV7-8	CASSSPMTGSYEQYF
-	TRBV19	CASKGFGQTNEKLFF
-	TRBV6-1	CASRPGGETQYF
once	TRBV4-1	CASSDGQGPSSNQPQHF
-	TRBV27	CASSLQGSSYNEQFF
few	TRBV2	CASVAPGLADRNNEQFF
once	TRBV7-2	CASTGGSSYEQYF
-	TRBV7-2	CASSSQTLYGYTF
few	TRBV27	CASSPPGENTEAFF
-	TRBV7-9	CEVAGTGELFF
-	TRBV6-1	CASSEEVAGDDTQYF
-	TRBV11-1	CASSLTEGRNEQYF
few	TRBV15	CATSRDTYNEQFF
-	TRBV18	CASSPIGGPPTNTEAFF
-	TRBV5-4	CASSLGDSTTNYGYTF
-	TRBV5-1	CASSPAQGASEQFF
few	TRBV5-1	CASSLEGQGEFREKLFF
-	TRBV9	CASSPRGTPGVTGVYEQYF
-	TRBV18	CASSHRDRGPWTEAFF
-	TRBV5-1	CASIRGGSTDTQYF